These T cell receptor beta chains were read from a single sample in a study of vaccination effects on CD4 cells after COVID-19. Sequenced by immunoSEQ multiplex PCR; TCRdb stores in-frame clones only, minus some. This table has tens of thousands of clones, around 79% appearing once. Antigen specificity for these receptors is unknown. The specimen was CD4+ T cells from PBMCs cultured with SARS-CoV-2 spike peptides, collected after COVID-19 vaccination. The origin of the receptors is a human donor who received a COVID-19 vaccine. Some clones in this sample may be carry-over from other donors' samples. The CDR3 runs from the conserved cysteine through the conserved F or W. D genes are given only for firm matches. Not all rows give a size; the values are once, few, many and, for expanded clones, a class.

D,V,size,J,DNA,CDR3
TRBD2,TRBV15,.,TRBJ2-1,TGTGCCACCAGCAGAGACACAGCGGGGGGCGGAGGTGAGCAGTTCTTC,CATSRDTAGGGGEQFF
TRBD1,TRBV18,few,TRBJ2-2,TGTGCCAGCTCACTTTCCGGGACAGGGGGAAGCACCGGGGAGCTGTTTTTT,CASSLSGTGGSTGELFF
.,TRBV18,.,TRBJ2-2,TGTGCCAGCTCACCCTACGGAGGGGGTTCCACCGGGGAGCTGTTTTTT,CASSPYGGGSTGELFF
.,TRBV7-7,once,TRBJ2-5,TGTGCCAGCAGCTGGGGGGGGCCGGAGGAGACCCAGTACTTC,CASSWGGPEETQYF
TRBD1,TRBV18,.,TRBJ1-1,TGTGCCAGCTCAGGGGACAGGGGAGTGGAAGCAATTATCGCTGAAGCTTTCTTT,CASSGDRGVEAIIAEAFF
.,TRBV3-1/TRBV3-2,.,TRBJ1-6,TGTGCCAGCAGCCAAGTTAGTACCAACGGCCTCCACTTT,CASSQVSTNGLHF
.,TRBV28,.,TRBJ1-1,TGTGCCAGCACCTCCACCGGGGGAGCTTTCTTT,CASTSTGGAFF
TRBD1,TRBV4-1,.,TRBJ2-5,TGCGCCAGCAGCCGACTTGACAGGGATCCCCAAGAGACCCAGTACTTC,CASSRLDRDPQETQYF
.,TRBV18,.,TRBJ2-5,TGTGCCAGCTCACCAAACCAACAGGGCACCGTAGTGCATCAAGAGACCCAGTACTTC,CASSPNQQGTVVHQETQYF
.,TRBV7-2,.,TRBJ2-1,TGTGCCAGCAGCATCGGCTGGGGTGGAGGGAATGAGCAGTTCTTC,CASSIGWGGGNEQFF
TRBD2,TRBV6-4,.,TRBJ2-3,TGTGCCAGCAGAAATAGCGGGGCTAGCACAGATACGCAGTATTTT,CASRNSGASTDTQYF
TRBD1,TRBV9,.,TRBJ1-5,TGTGCCAGCAGCGTAATCTCGGGACAGGGGAAGGGCAATCAGCCCCAGCATTTT,CASSVISGQGKGNQPQHF
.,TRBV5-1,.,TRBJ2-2,TGCGCCAGCAGCTTGGGGACAGCCCCGGAGCGGGAGCTGTTTTTT,CASSLGTAPERELFF
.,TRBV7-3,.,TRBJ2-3,TGTGCCAGCAGCCAAACTAGCCCCACAGATACGCAGTATTTT,CASSQTSPTDTQYF
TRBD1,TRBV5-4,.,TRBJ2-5,TGTGCCAGCAGCTTGGCCAGGGGGCCCATAGAGACCCAGTACTTC,CASSLARGPIETQYF
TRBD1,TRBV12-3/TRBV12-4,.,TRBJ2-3,TGTGCCAGCAGACAGGGGGCAGCAGATACGCAGTATTTT,CASRQGAADTQYF
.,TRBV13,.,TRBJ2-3,TGTGCCAGCAGCTCCCTTCCGGGCACAGATACGCAGTATTTT,CASSSLPGTDTQYF
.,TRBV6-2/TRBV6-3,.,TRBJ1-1,TGTGCCAGCAGTTACCAGCTCCTCGGGGCCATGAACACTGAAGCTTTCTTT,CASSYQLLGAMNTEAFF
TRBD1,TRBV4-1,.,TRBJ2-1,TGCGCCAGCAGCCAAAAGAAGATTCTTGGGGGACAGGTCCACAATGAGCAGTTCTTC,CASSQKKILGGQVHNEQFF
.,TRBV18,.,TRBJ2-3,TGTGCCAGCTCAAAAGAGATGGCGAGCACAGATACGCAGTATTTT,CASSKEMASTDTQYF
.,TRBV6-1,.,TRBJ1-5,TGTGCCAGCAGTGAAGTGCTTGCGGGGGGGGGCCGCAATCAGCCCCAGCATTTT,CASSEVLAGGGRNQPQHF
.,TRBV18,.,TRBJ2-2,TGTGCCAGCCAACGAGGGGGTTGGGGCCCGAACACCGGGGAGCTGTTTTTT,CASQRGGWGPNTGELFF
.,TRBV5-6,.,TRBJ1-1,TGTGCCAGCAGCCCTGGGGGCTCTGAAGCTTTCTTT,CASSPGGSEAFF
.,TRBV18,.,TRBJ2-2,TGTGCCAGCTCACCACCGGAGTACGGATCCGGGGAGCTGTTTTTT,CASSPPEYGSGELFF
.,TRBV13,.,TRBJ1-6,TGTGCCAGCAGCTTAGGGGGGCAGCTCAATAATTCACCCCTCCACTTT,CASSLGGQLNNSPLHF
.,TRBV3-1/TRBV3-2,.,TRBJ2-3,TGTGCCAGCAGGCCATCAGGGGGGGCGCAGTATTTT,CASRPSGGAQYF
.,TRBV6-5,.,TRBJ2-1,TGTGCCAGCAGTTATTGGACGAGCTCCTACAATGAGCAGTTCTTC,CASSYWTSSYNEQFF
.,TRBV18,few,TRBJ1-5,TGTGCCAGCTCACCAGCCGGGCAGCCCCAGCATTTT,CASSPAGQPQHF
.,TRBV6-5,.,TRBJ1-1,TGTGCCAGCAGTCAGGGATGGGACACTGAAGCTTTCTTT,CASSQGWDTEAFF
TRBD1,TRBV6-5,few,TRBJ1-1,TGTGCCAGCAGCTCCCCAGGGGGCATCACTGAAGCTTTCTTT,CASSSPGGITEAFF
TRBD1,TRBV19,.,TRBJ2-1,TGTGCCAGTAGTATAAACTGGGACAGGGTAAAGTTCTTC,CASSINWDRVKFF
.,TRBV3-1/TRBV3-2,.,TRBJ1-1,TGTGCCAGCAGCTTATACAGGGACCCCACTGAAGCTTTCTTT,CASSLYRDPTEAFF
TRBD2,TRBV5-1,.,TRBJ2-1,TGCGCCAGCAGCTTTACTGGGACTAGCGAGTACAATGAGCAGTTCTTC,CASSFTGTSEYNEQFF
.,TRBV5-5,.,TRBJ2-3,TGTGCCAGCAGCTGGCAAACAGATACGCAGTATTTT,CASSWQTDTQYF
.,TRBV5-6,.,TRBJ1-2,TGTGCCAGCAGCGAAAGCTACTATGGCTACACCTTC,CASSESYYGYTF
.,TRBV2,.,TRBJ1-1,TGTGCCAGCACCGGGGGCTGGAGTGATCGGAACGGTTTCTTT,CASTGGWSDRNGFF
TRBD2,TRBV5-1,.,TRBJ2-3,TGCGCCAGCAAAGCGGGGGCCCCACGAAGCACAGATACGCAGTATTTT,CASKAGAPRSTDTQYF
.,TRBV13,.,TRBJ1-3,TGTGCCAGCAGCCCACTCAACGGAGCCATATATTTT,CASSPLNGAIYF
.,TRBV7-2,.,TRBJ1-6,TGTGCCAGCAGCCCCCGACAATACTCCTCCTATAATTCACCCCTCCACTTT,CASSPRQYSSYNSPLHF
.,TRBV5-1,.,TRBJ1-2,TGCGCCAGCAGCATCTCAGGGGAGGTAGGCTACACCTTC,CASSISGEVGYTF
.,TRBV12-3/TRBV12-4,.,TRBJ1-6,TGTGCCAGCAGAGACCACAGGCCCGGGGGCCTCCACTTT,CASRDHRPGGLHF